This TCR beta chain emerged from a study of blood T cell repertoires in COVID-19. Overall study: T cells, B-cell-depleted T cells, or PBMCs supplied cDNA or gDNA.

Germline CDR1 and CDR2: MNHEY and SVGAGI. With 4 bases removed from V and 6 bases from J, the gap between germline ends came to 3 bases. The CDR3 covers 11 residues. Under the authors' procedure: Estimation of nucleated cell counts was performed using reference gene primer amplification. The assay was immunoSEQ multiplex PCR, and TCRdb's table has in-frame clones only and misses some. Clone size and the V and J calls come from that table; the DNA yielded D and trimming. The table lists under 200,000 clones, 70% to 90% of them singletons. Sequenced input: peripheral blood. The origin of this receptor is a woman at least 80 years old with acute or convalescent COVID-19. The chain recombines TRBV6-5 with TRBJ2-2; D call uncertain. The CDR3 loop is CASSFSGELFF. Here the CDR3 DNA reads TGTGCCAGCAGTTTCTCCGGGGAGCTGTTTTTT.